This T cell receptor beta chain comes out of a study of technical replicates of blood from a handful of donors. Assay used: immunoSEQ multiplex PCR; TCRdb lists only in-frame clones, some missing. In the table there are approximately 70,000 clones, 91% of which are singletons. V was clipped by 5 bases and J by 0 bases; unmatched bases: 15. This CDR3 is built from 19 residues. The germline gives CDR1 SEHNR, CDR2 FQNEAQ (reference sequence). What was sequenced was T cells isolated from PBMCs. This chain links TRBV7-9 with TRBJ2-1; 8 bases are shared with TRBD1. The clonotype was recovered from a human donor in good health. Some clones in this sample may be carry-over from other donors' samples. The CDR3 region has the DNA TGTGCCAGCAGCGAGAATCAAAACAGGGGGTTGAGCTCCTACAATGAGCAGTTCTTC. Translated: CASSENQNRGLSSYNEQFF.